This T cell receptor (beta chain) appears in the sequencing data of a study of beta chain features in type 1 diabetes. This clone was seen a handful of times. The investigators reverse transcribed all of the isolated RNA, so they sequenced expressed TCRB transcripts. The table came from immunoSEQ multiplex PCR; TCRdb's copy has only in-frame clones and leaves some out. The table records 350,000 to 450,000 clones, approximately 15% of them present only once. One heparinised blood draw averaging roughly 100 mL was given by each donor. The germline V gene has CDR1 SGHDN and CDR2 FVKESK. The CDR3 totals 16 residues. V was pared by 1 base and J by 4 bases, with 5 bases of the junction left unmatched.

The specimen sequenced was naive CD4+ T cells from blood. This clonotype was obtained from a woman aged 18-29 years in good health. The rearrangement joins TRBV14 to TRBJ2-1, with 9 bases lining up with TRBD2. The CDR3: CASSQAKLAGYNEQFF. CDR3 sequence (DNA): TGTGCCAGCAGCCAAGCTAAGCTAGCGGGGTACAATGAGCAGTTCTTC.